This T cell receptor beta chain was identified during a study of shared clonotypes between healthy human individuals. The assay was immunoSEQ multiplex PCR, and TCRdb's table has in-frame clones only and misses some. The sample includes roughly 2,300,000 clones, 92% of them seen just once. V was clipped by 1 base and J by 0 bases, with 10 bases between them. Germline V gene lookup returns CDR1 MNHEY and CDR2 SMNVEV (reference sequence). The CDR3 consists of 16 residues. The source material was naive CD4+ T cells from PBMCs. The subset: CD45RA+ positively selected. This clonotype was obtained from a man between 18 and 35 years old in good health. Some clones in this sample may be carry-over from other donors' samples. This chain connects TRBV27 to TRBJ1-5, with unresolved D. Here the CDR3 reads CASSLYYSYSNQPQHF. The CDR3, as DNA: TGTGCCAGCAGTTTATATTACAGTTATAGCAATCAGCCCCAGCATTTT.